This T cell receptor (beta chain) was recorded in a study of T cells in Graves' hyperthyroidism and ophthalmopathy. Overall study results and limits: Ophthalmopathy was told apart from stable hyperthyroidism by a 13 V-J model.

TCR beta CDR3 sequences were amplified from RNA transcripts. With the HTBI primer set, the TCR CDR3 went through a first round of RT-PCR. TCRdb re-called the multiplex PCR reads through MiXCR, storing one row per CDR3 protein. This repertoire shows 380,000 or so distinct CDR3 sequences, about 14% found once; its top ten account for roughly 20%. The CDR3 has 13 amino acids. The germline V gene has CDR1 MGHRA and CDR2 YSYEKL. This clonotype has at least ten counts. Its antigen is as yet unknown. One end of the junction is discordant with germline, which a read error may explain. Hyperthyroidism had been newly diagnosed in patients aged 18 to 65, and its duration was under 2 months. Clinical symptoms, serum thyroxine and TRAb, thyroid ultrasound and orbital computed tomography together formed the diagnostic basis.

The clonotype was recovered from a man aged 25 to 40 with Graves' hyperthyroidism that later progressed to Graves' ophthalmopathy. V gene TRBV4-1 combines with J gene TRBJ1-1; D unresolved. The material sequenced was blood. This chain's CDR3 is CASSQDRGTEAFF. CDR3 coding DNA: TGTGCCAGCAGCCAAGATCGGGGCACTGAAGCTTTCTTT.